The 7 T cell receptor beta chains below were found in one sample sequenced in a study of blood T cells in healthy people across ages. Primed by a sample-barcoded 5' primer and a J-beta primer mix, a second PCR proceeded for about 7 to 11 cycles. Each CDR3 protein gets one entry after TCRdb re-called the 5' RACE reads with MiXCR. This table has some 940,000 distinct CDR3 sequences, 29% appearing once. Another study also made use of these data, one on T cells of mothers and their children.

The material sequenced was blood. These receptors were collected from a woman aged 40 to 50 in good health.

This clonotype showed up just a few times. This rearrangement joins TRBV18 to TRBJ1-2; no clear D gene. The V end lost 3 bases, the J end lost 4 bases, and 9 bases lay between the germline ends. The CDR3 sequence is 13 residues long. Looked up from germline, CDR1 is KGHSH and CDR2 is LQKENI. CDR3 bases: TGTGCCAGCTCACCGCCAGCCGGCTATGGCTACACCTTC. This encodes CASSPPAGYGYTF. The full variable domain, completed using reference TRBV18 and TRBJ1-2, is NAGVMQNPRHLVRRRGQEARLRCSPMKGHSHVYWYRQLPEEGLKFMVYLQKENIIDESGMPKERFSAEFPKEGPSILRIQQVVRGDSAAYFCASSPPAGYGYTFGSGTRLTVV.

The genes are TRBV5-1 and TRBJ2-1, with 10 bases aligning to TRBD2. V dropped 3 bases and J dropped 0; count of bases not matched to a gene: 6. CDR1 is SGHRS and CDR2 is YFSETQ in the germline V gene. The CDR3 extends over 17 amino acids. The CDR3 sequence: CASSSLAGVSSYNEQFF. CDR3 DNA sequence: TGCGCCAGCAGCTCCCTAGCGGGGGTAAGCTCCTACAATGAGCAGTTCTTC.

V and J are TRBV3-1 and TRBJ1-1, with D possibly matching TRBD1 (6 bases). This CDR3 spans 15 amino acids. V was shortened by 3 bases and J by 0 bases, with 11 bases between the two germline ends. In germline, CDR1 is LGHDT, CDR2 YNNKEL (reference sequence). The CDR3 DNA is TGTGCCAGCAGCCACAGACAGGACTTGAACACTGAAGCTTTCTTT. It specifies CASSHRQDLNTEAFF.

The chain has TRBV4-1 and TRBJ1-2; 7 bases are shared with TRBD1. Germline V gene lookup returns CDR1 MGHRA and CDR2 YSYEKL. The V and J ends lost 1 base and 11 bases, in that order; junction bases with no gene match: 13. The length of the CDR3 is 15 residues. The chain's CDR3 is CASSQVRGRWLDYTF. For the CDR3, the DNA is TGCGCCAGCAGCCAAGTGAGGGGGCGGTGGTTGGATTACACCTTC.

The genes are TRBV20-1 and TRBJ1-1, with 7 nucleotides matching TRBD1. Looked up from germline, CDR1 is DFQATT and CDR2 is SNEGSKA (reference sequence). CDR3 length: 14 residues. V lost 4 bases, J lost 2 bases, and 7 bases stayed unmatched. The CDR3 sequence is CSAKRQGPNTEAFF. For the CDR3, the DNA is TGCAGTGCTAAGAGACAGGGACCAAACACTGAAGCTTTCTTT.

This clonotype showed up many times. The V call is TRBV7-2, the J call TRBJ2-5; D is possibly TRBD2 (5 bases). The germline V and J ends were trimmed by 0 bases and 7 bases, with 15 bases remaining between them. The V gene's germline CDR1 is SGHTA and CDR2 FQGNSA. CDR3 length equals 15 residues. CDR3 sequence (DNA): TGTGCCAGCAGCTTAGCTACTAGTCAGTCCGGGACCCAGTACTTC. As protein: CASSLATSQSGTQYF.

This clonotype was observed a handful of times. The CDR3 loop is CASSPVGREAEKLFF. In nucleotides, the CDR3 is TGTGCCAGCAGCCCAGTGGGCAGGGAGGCTGAAAAACTGTTTTTT. The genes are TRBV7-9 and TRBJ1-4; possibly TRBD1 for D (5 bases). Trimming left V 5 bases short and J 7 bases short, with 17 bases between. This CDR3 spans 15 amino acids. Germline lookup yields CDR1 SEHNR and CDR2 FQNEAQ (reference sequence).